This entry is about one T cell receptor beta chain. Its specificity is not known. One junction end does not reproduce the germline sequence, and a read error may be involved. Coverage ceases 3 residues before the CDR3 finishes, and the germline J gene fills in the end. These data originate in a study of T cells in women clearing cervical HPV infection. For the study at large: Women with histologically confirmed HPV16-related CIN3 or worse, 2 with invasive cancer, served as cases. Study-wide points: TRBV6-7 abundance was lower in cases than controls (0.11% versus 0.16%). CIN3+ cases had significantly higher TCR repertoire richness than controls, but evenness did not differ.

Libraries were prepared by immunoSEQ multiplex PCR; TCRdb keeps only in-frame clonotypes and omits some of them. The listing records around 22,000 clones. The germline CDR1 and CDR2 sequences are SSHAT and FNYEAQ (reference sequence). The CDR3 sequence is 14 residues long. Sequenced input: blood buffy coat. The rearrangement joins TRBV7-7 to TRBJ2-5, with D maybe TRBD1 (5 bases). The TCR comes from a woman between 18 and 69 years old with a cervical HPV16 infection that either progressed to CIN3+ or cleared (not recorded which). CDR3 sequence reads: CASSLVPGQETQYF. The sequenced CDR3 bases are TGTGCTAGCAGCTTAGTGCCAGGGCAAGAGACC.